This note documents a single T cell receptor (beta chain) sequence. Its antigen is unidentified. CDR3 length: 13 amino acids. V lost 8 bases and J 3 bases, leaving 11 bases between the germline ends. CDR1 is SNHLY, CDR2 FYNNEI, per germline. These data are taken from a study of cytotoxic CD8 clonotypes in ibrutinib-treated CLL. About the research overall: The patients, about ten relapsed/refractory and roughly 15 treatment-naive, included approximately 18 who were IGHV unmutated.

The intended depth for sequencing was 1 in 200,000 to 1 in 1 million T cells. Using immunoSEQ multiplex PCR, the repertoire was profiled, and TCRdb retains in-frame clones only, with some absent. The sample records some 290,000 clones, 80% being singletons. General study points: Before falling back toward baseline at progression, clonality had risen at the time of ibrutinib response. The study sampled sustained-remission and progressing patients at different times.

The sequence was obtained from a human donor with chronic lymphocytic leukemia. The chain recombines TRBV2 with TRBJ1-5; D may be TRBD1 (6 bases). The sample in question was PBMCs, obtained before ibrutinib treatment. The CDR3, as DNA: TGTGCCAGCGGACAGACGATCAATCAGCCCCAGCATTTT. This gives the protein CASGQTINQPQHF.